This T cell receptor (beta chain) was sequenced in a study of blood T cells in healthy people across ages. General observations from the study: There was no known CMV status for donors, so expanded clonotype changes were possibly confounded.

Using a J-beta primer mix together with a sample-barcoded 5' primer, a second PCR was run for roughly 6 to 12 cycles. Sequencing of every sample gave 2.5 million or more CDR3-containing paired-end reads. Using its own MiXCR run on the 5' RACE reads, TCRdb lists one record per CDR3 protein. The table shows about 1,800,000 distinct CDR3 sequences, with roughly 30% occurring only once. Germline CDR1 is GTSNPN and CDR2 is SVGIG (reference sequence). The CDR3 sequence is 15 residues long. With 6 bases removed from V and 0 bases from J, the gap between germline ends came to 14 bases. Concerning this clonotype: The antigen remains undetermined.

This sequence joins TRBV30 and TRBJ2-2; D is possibly TRBD1 or TRBD2 (6 bases each). The receptor was derived from a woman aged 30 to 39 in good health. Material for sequencing was blood. The CDR3 region has the DNA TGTGCCTGCCCCGTGCGGGACACGAACACCGGGGAGCTGTTTTTT. This sequence encodes CACPVRDTNTGELFF. Full variable domain (remainder filled in from reference TRBV30 and TRBJ2-2): SQTIHQWPATLVQPVGSPLSLECTVEGTSNPNLYWYRQAAGRGLQLLFYSVGIGQISSEVPQNLSASRPQDRQFILSSKKLLLSDSGFYLCACPVRDTNTGELFFGEGSRLTVL.